This T cell receptor beta chain is drawn from a study of OX40 agonist ivuxolimab in advanced cancers. Study overall: Every 2 weeks, ivuxolimab was infused into the patients intravenously at between 0.01 and 10 mg/kg.

Profiling relied on immunoSEQ multiplex PCR, and the TCRdb table lists in-frame clones only, not all of them. This table holds over 55,000 clones, approximately 80% found once. The clonotype originates from an adult with an advanced solid tumor such as melanoma, head and neck, liver or kidney cancer. This material consisted of CD4+ or CD8+ T cells sorted from blood, taken in a trial of the OX40 agonist ivuxolimab.

The CDR3 DNA sequence: TGCGCCAGCAGCTTGGGAGGGCGAGAGACCCAGTACTTC. The encoded protein is CASSLGGRETQYF. This rearrangement joins TRBV5-1 to TRBJ2-5; possibly TRBD2 for D (5 bases). Germline-derived CDR1 and CDR2 are SGHRS and YFSETQ. The CDR3 runs to 13 residues. The V gene lost 0 bases and the J gene lost 4 bases, with 7 bases spanning the gap.